This T cell receptor beta chain was sequenced during a study of shared clonotypes between healthy human individuals. Data came from immunoSEQ multiplex PCR; TCRdb stores just in-frame clones and leaves some out. The sample has 2 million or so clones; approximately 94% are singletons. CDR3 length: 13 residues. Naive CD8 cells, CD45RO-negative and positively selected for CCR7, excluded terminally differentiated effector memory CD45RA+ cells. J is TRBJ1-1 and V is TRBV21-1. TRBV21-1 is described as a pseudogene. This TCR was sampled from a man younger than 35 in good health. The sample was naive CD8+ T cells sorted from blood. CDR3 bases: TGTGCCAGCTCAGGGAGGGGTTGGACTGAAGCTTTCTTT. It codes for CASSGRGWTEAFF.